The sample holds many counts of the clone carrying this TCR beta chain. Its antigen is currently unknown. The V end lost 2 bases, the J end lost 1 base, and 9 bases lay between the germline ends. In germline, CDR1 is SNHLY, CDR2 FYNNEI. The CDR3 runs 15 residues. The source material, RNA transcripts, was used to amplify TCR beta CDR3 regions. The TCR CDR3 was amplified in a first-round RT-PCR using the HTBI primer set. TCRdb re-called the multiplex PCR reads with MiXCR, one entry per CDR3 protein. There are fewer than 250,000 distinct CDR3 sequences in the sample; more than 20% occur only once, and about 40% lies in the top ten. This entry belongs to a study of T cells in Graves' hyperthyroidism and ophthalmopathy. Study-wide findings and caveats: Also found in blood were most expanded thyroid clonotypes above 0.001. For ophthalmopathy, model prediction preceded onset by a median about 6 months.

Each ophthalmopathy patient scored at least 3 on the Clinical Activity Score and at least 4 on NOSPECS grade, with duration under 3 months. Any patient presenting with uncontrolled infection, other autoimmune disease, pregnancy or lactation was left out. The receptor's source is a woman aged 35 to 49 with Graves' ophthalmopathy. The sample was blood. The V and J genes are TRBV2 and TRBJ2-4; D remains unclear. CDR3 in amino acids: CASSERALAKNIQYF. The CDR3 nucleotides read TGTGCCAGCAGTGAACGGGCTTTGGCCAAAAACATTCAGTACTTC.